The sequence of this TCR beta chain was determined in a study of T-cell memory formation after mild COVID-19. Study-wide results and caveats: Chiefly within CM and EM were the contracting CD4+ clones; CD8+ ones were within EMRA. Detection of some responders pre-infection suggested pre-existing cross-reactive memory T cells participated.

UMIs and sample barcodes were carried by the TCR alpha and TCR beta cDNA libraries that 5'RACE produced using constant-segment primers. TCRdb called the 5' RACE reads again in MiXCR, with one record for every CDR3 protein. The repertoire holds around 310,000 distinct CDR3 sequences, with roughly 19% as singletons. Points on this clonotype: Its antigen is unknown.

There are 15 residues in the CDR3. The germline V gene encodes CDR1 MGHRA and CDR2 YSYEKL. Trimming cost V 5 bases and J 2 bases, with 14 bases left between them. The sequenced material came from PBMCs or a T cell subset sorted from them (not recorded which). The TCR sequence derives from a man in his late teens or twenties who had mild COVID-19 (a few samples of this study predate the infection). Cell type and time point are not known. The rearrangement joins TRBV4-1 to TRBJ2-3; the D gene could be TRBD1 or TRBD2 (5 bases each). CDR3 residues: CASSDRDGNTDTQYF. CDR3 sequence (DNA): TGCGCCAGCAGCGATAGGGACGGTAACACAGATACGCAGTATTTT.